This T cell receptor beta chain derives from a study of T cell changes during pregnancy in multiple sclerosis. The repertoire was sequenced with immunoSEQ multiplex PCR; TCRdb's copy has only in-frame clones and lacks some. Of 20,000 to 25,000 clones in the sample, roughly 89% were seen once. V dropped 3 bases and J dropped 6; count of bases not matched to a gene: 6. Germline-derived CDR1 and CDR2 are SGDLS and YYNGEE. CDR3 length: 16 residues. The V and J genes are TRBV9 and TRBJ2-2; TRBD1 agrees at 12 bases. This specimen consisted of CD8+ T cells from peripheral blood mononuclear cells, obtained in the second trimester of pregnancy. The TCR comes from a female donor in good health, enrolled as a control in a pregnancy study. CDR3 region: CASSATGQGASGELFF. The DNA of the CDR3 is TGTGCCAGCAGCGCGACGGGACAGGGGGCTTCCGGGGAGCTGTTTTTT.